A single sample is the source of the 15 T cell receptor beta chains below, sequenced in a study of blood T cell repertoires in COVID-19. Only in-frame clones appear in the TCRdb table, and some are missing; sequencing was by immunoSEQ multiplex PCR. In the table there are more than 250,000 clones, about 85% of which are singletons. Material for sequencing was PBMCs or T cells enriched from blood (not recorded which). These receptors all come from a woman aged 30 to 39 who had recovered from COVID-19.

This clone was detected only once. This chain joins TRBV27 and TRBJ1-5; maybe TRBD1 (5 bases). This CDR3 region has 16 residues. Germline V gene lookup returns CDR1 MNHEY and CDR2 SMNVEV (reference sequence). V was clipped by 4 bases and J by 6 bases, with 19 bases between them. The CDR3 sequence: CASSSTGVRRSQPQHF. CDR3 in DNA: TGTGCCAGCAGTTCAACGGGGGTGAGAAGGAGTCAGCCCCAGCATTTT.

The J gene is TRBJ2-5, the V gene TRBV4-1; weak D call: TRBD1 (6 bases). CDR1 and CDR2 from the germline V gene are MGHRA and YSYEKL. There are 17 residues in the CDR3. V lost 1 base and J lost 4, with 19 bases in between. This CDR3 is CASSQAPAGARGETQYF. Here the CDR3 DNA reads TGCGCCAGCAGCCAAGCCCCGGCAGGGGCTAGGGGAGAGACCCAGTACTTC.

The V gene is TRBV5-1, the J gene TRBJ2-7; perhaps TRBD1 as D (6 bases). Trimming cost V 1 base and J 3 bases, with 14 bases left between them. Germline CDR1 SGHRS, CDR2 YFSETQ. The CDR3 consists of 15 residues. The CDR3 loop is CASSLPRDTVYEQYF. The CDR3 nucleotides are TGCGCCAGCAGCTTGCCCCGGGACACCGTCTACGAGCAGTACTTC.

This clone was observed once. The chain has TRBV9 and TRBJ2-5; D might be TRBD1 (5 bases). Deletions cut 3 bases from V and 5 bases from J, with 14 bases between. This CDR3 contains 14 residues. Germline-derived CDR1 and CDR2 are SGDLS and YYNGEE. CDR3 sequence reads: CASSGQKGRETQYF. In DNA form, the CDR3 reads TGTGCCAGCAGCGGACAGAAGGGAAGGGAGACCCAGTACTTC.

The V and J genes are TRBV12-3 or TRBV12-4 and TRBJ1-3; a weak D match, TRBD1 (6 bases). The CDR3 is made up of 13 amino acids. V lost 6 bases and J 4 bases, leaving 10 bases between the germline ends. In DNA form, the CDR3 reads TGTGCCAGCAGCCGGGACACAGGAAACACCATATATTTT. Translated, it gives CASSRDTGNTIYF.

The CDR3 reads CASSPGVTQPQHF. CDR3 in DNA: TGTGCCAGCAGCCCAGGGGTTACTCAGCCCCAGCATTTT. J is TRBJ1-5 and V is TRBV7-9; the D gene is possibly TRBD1 (6 bases). The CDR3 runs 13 residues. Germline loops: CDR1 SEHNR, CDR2 FQNEAQ (reference sequence). V was trimmed by 5 bases and J by 6 bases, leaving 11 bases between them. The variable domain in full, completed from reference TRBV7-9 and TRBJ1-5, reads DTGVSQNPRHKITKRGQNVTFRCDPISEHNRLYWYRQTLGQGPEFLTYFQNEAQLEKSRLLSDRFSAERPKGSFSTLEIQRTEQGDSAMYLCASSPGVTQPQHFGDGTRLSIL.

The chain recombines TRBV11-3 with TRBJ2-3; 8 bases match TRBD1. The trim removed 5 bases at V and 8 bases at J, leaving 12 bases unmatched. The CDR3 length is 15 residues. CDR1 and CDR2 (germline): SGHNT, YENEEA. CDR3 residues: CASSPTGVSGATQYF. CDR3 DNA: TGTGCCAGCAGCCCGACAGGGGTTTCGGGAGCTACGCAGTATTTT.

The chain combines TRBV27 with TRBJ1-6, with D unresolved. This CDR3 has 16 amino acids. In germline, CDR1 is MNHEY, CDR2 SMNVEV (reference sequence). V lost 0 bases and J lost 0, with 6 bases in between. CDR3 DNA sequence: TGTGCCAGCAGTTTATCTCCGGGCTCCTATAATTCACCCCTCCACTTT. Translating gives CASSLSPGSYNSPLHF.

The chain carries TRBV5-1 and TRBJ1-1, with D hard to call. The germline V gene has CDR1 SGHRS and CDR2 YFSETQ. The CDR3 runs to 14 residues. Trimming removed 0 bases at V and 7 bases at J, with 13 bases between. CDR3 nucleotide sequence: TGCGCCAGCAGCTTGGAGGAACAGCCCCATGAAGCTTTCTTT. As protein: CASSLEEQPHEAFF.

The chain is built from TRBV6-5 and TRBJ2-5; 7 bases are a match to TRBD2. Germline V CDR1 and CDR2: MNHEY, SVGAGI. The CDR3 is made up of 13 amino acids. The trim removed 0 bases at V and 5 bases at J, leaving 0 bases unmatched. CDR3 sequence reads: CASSYSAGETQYF. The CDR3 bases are TGTGCCAGCAGTTACTCAGCGGGGGAGACCCAGTACTTC.

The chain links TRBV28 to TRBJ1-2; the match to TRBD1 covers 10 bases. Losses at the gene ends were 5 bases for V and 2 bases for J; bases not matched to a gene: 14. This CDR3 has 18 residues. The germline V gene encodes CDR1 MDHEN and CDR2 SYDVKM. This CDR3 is CASSPYPGTGALNYGYTF. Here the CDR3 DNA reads TGTGCCAGCAGTCCCTATCCCGGGACAGGGGCTTTGAACTATGGCTACACCTTC.

The CDR3 DNA reads as TGTGCCAGCAGTTTAAAGGGGGCGAGTCGCGAGCAGTACTTC. Protein: CASSLKGASREQYF. This sequence joins TRBV27 and TRBJ2-7; 7 bases align to TRBD1. Trimming cost V 2 bases and J 6 bases; bases outside gene matches: 7. Germline V gene lookup returns CDR1 MNHEY and CDR2 SMNVEV (reference sequence). This CDR3 contains 14 residues.

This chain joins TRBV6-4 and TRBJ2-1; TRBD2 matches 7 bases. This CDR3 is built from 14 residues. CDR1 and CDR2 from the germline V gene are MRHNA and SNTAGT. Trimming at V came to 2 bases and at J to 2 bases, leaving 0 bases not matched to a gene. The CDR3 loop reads CASSDGGAYNEQFF. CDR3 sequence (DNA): TGTGCCAGCAGTGACGGGGGGGCCTACAATGAGCAGTTCTTC.

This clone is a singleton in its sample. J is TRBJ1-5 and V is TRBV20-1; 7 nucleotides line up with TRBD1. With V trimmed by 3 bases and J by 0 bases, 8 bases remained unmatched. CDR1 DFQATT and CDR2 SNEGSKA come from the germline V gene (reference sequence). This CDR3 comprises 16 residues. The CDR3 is CSASDRGQYSNQPQHF. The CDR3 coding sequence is TGCAGTGCTAGTGATAGGGGACAGTATAGCAATCAGCCCCAGCATTTT.

CDR3 region: CASSSGLAGSTDTQYF. CDR3 DNA sequence: TGCGCCAGCAGCTCCGGACTAGCGGGGAGCACAGATACGCAGTATTTT. The V call is TRBV4-1, the J call TRBJ2-3, with 12 bases matching TRBD2. This CDR3 has 16 residues. Germline assignment: CDR1 MGHRA and CDR2 YSYEKL. Trimming cost V 5 bases and J 0 bases; bases outside gene matches: 3.